Each of the 18 T cell receptor beta chains below was sequenced from the same sample in a study of shared clonotypes between healthy human individuals. The naive CD8 population came from CD45RO-negative cells selected for CCR7, without terminally differentiated effector memory CD45RA+ cells. Profiled with immunoSEQ multiplex PCR; TCRdb holds only in-frame clones, not every one. The repertoire includes about 2 million clones, approximately 94% of them detected once, and 1.2% sits in the top ten. The sequenced sample was naive CD8+ T cells sorted from blood. The receptors were sampled from a man aged 18-30 years in good health.

This clone appeared a single time. The V and J genes are TRBV5-6 and TRBJ2-5; tentatively, D is TRBD2 (5 bases). Per germline, CDR1 SGHDT and CDR2 YYEEEE. The ends were cut back, 2 bases at V and 5 bases at J, with 10 bases in the middle. The CDR3 sequence is 13 residues long. Here the CDR3 DNA reads TGTGCCAGCAGCTTTTCGGGCGGGGAGACCCAGTACTTC. Translation: CASSFSGGETQYF.

Remarks on this clone: Other DNA variants within this sample encode the same CDR3. V and J are TRBV4-1 and TRBJ2-7, with 8 bases fitting TRBD1. Germline values: CDR1 MGHRA, CDR2 YSYEKL. This CDR3 comprises 15 residues. V was pared by 0 bases and J by 3 bases, with 4 bases of the junction left unmatched. This CDR3 is CASSQEGTGYYEQYF. CDR3 sequence (DNA): TGCGCCAGCAGCCAAGAAGGGACAGGATACTACGAGCAGTACTTC.

The chain combines TRBV30 with TRBJ2-3; 11 nucleotides align to TRBD1. Unmatched junction bases numbered 12, after V lost 3 bases and J lost 4 bases. The CDR3 extends over 17 amino acids. Germline CDR1 and CDR2: GTSNPN and SVGIG (reference sequence). The CDR3 DNA follows: TGTGCCTGGAGCCTATCCGGGACAGGGGGTATTTCAGATACGCAGTATTTT. Its translation is CAWSLSGTGGISDTQYF.

The V gene is TRBV28, the J gene TRBJ1-3; D is ambiguous. The CDR3 extends over 11 amino acids. Germline V lookup: CDR1 MDHEN, CDR2 SYDVKM. V lost 5 bases and J lost 4, with 3 bases in between. CDR3 sequence (DNA): TGTGCCAGCAGTCAGGGAAACACCATATATTTT. Translating it yields CASSQGNTIYF.

Comment on this clone: This same CDR3 is encoded by further DNA sequences in the sample. The J gene is TRBJ2-7, the V gene TRBV6-6; D perhaps matches TRBD2 (7 bases). Per germline, CDR1 MNHNY and CDR2 SVGAGI (reference sequence). This CDR3 is 14 amino acids long. Trimming removed 2 bases at V and 3 bases at J, with 11 bases between. The CDR3: CASSYGEGGYEQYF. Here the CDR3 DNA reads TGTGCCAGCAGTTACGGGGAGGGGGGCTACGAGCAGTACTTC.

V is TRBV11-1 and J is TRBJ1-2; D remains ambiguous. This CDR3 spans 12 amino acids. CDR1 is SGHAT and CDR2 is FQDESV in the germline V gene (reference sequence). V was cut by 8 bases and J by 3 bases, with 10 bases left in between. CDR3 DNA: TGTGCCAGCTCCCCCATGGACTATGGCTACACCTTC. Translated, it gives CASSPMDYGYTF. Based on the CDR3 plus reference TRBV11-1 and TRBJ1-2, the full variable domain is EAEVAQSPRYKITEKSQAVAFWCDPISGHATLYWYRQILGQGPELLVQFQDESVVDDSQLPKDRFSAERLKGVDSTLKIQPAELGDSAMYLCASSPMDYGYTFGSGTRLTVV.

This clone was seen once. The V call is TRBV4-3, the J call TRBJ2-3; TRBD2 agrees at 8 bases. CDR1 and CDR2 from the germline V gene are LGHNA and YSLEER. This CDR3 contains 17 residues. Unmatched junction bases numbered 5, after V lost 0 bases and J lost 0 bases. As DNA, the CDR3 is TGCGCCAGCAGCCAAGATCTACCTAGCGGGAGCACAGATACGCAGTATTTT. It codes for CASSQDLPSGSTDTQYF.

The genes are TRBV19 and TRBJ1-5, with D perhaps matching TRBD1 (5 bases). Deletions cut 0 bases from V and 7 bases from J, with 19 bases between. Germline CDR1 LNHDA, CDR2 SQIVND (reference sequence). This CDR3 contains 17 residues. DNA of the CDR3: TGTGCCAGTAGTATAGATCGGTACAGGCTAGGAATCCAGCCCCAGCATTTT. This sequence encodes CASSIDRYRLGIQPQHF.

This sequence joins TRBV4-1 and TRBJ1-2, with 8 nucleotides matching TRBD1. CDR1 is MGHRA, CDR2 YSYEKL, per germline. J lost 7 bases, V lost 1 base, and 5 bases had no gene match. The CDR3 has 14 residues. The CDR3 sequence: CASSQVSDRAGYTF. Written as DNA, the CDR3 is TGCGCCAGCAGCCAAGTCTCGGACAGGGCTGGCTACACCTTC.

This clone was observed once. The chain employs TRBV2 and TRBJ2-7; TRBD1 might be the D (5 bases). The CDR3 consists of 13 residues. CDR1 is SNHLY, CDR2 FYNNEI, per germline. V shed 7 bases and J shed 2 bases, with 12 bases lying between them. The CDR3 nucleotides read TGTGCCAGCACCCCGACAGAAACCTACGAGCAGTACTTC. This translates into CASTPTETYEQYF. Full variable domain (rest looked up from reference TRBV2 and TRBJ2-7): EPEVTQTPSHQVTQMGQEVILRCVPISNHLYFYWYRQILGQKVEFLVSFYNNEISEKSEIFDDQFSVERPDGSNFTLKIRSTKLEDSAMYFCASTPTETYEQYFGPGTRLTVT.

The chain couples TRBV27 to TRBJ2-7; D assignment may be TRBD1 or TRBD2 (5 bases each). The germline V gene encodes CDR1 MNHEY and CDR2 SMNVEV (reference sequence). V lost 4 bases, J lost 2 bases, and 12 bases lay in between. CDR3 length equals 14 residues. CDR3 sequence reads: CASSSGAGTYEQYF. The CDR3 region has the DNA TGTGCCAGCAGTTCCGGGGCCGGTACCTACGAGCAGTACTTC.

The chain recombines TRBV5-6 with TRBJ2-1; D is undetermined. Germline lookup yields CDR1 SGHDT and CDR2 YYEEEE. Trimming cost V 2 bases and J 7 bases, with 19 bases left between them. The CDR3 is 16 residues long. CDR3 in amino acids: CASSFFPFGEQNEQFF. CDR3 sequence (DNA): TGTGCCAGCAGCTTCTTTCCATTTGGGGAACAAAATGAGCAGTTCTTC. The entire variable domain, with the rest obtained from reference TRBV5-6 and TRBJ2-1, is as follows: DAGVTQSPTHLIKTRGQQVTLRCSPKSGHDTVSWYQQALGQGPQFIFQYYEEEERQRGNFPDRFSGHQFPNYSSELNVNALLLGDSALYLCASSFFPFGEQNEQFFGPGTRLTVL.

V is TRBV4-1 and J is TRBJ1-1, with a tentative D call TRBD1 (5 bases). The V end lost 7 bases, the J end lost 4 bases, and 25 bases lay between the germline ends. The CDR3 is 17 amino acids. Germline V gene lookup returns CDR1 MGHRA and CDR2 YSYEKL. CDR3 protein: CASTHFVVQGEGTEAFF. DNA of the CDR3: TGCGCCAGCACCCACTTTGTTGTCCAAGGGGAGGGCACTGAAGCTTTCTTT.

On this clone itself: The junction does not match germline at one end; this may be a read error. This chain joins TRBV7-3 and TRBJ1-3; maybe TRBD1 (5 bases). The germline V gene encodes CDR1 SGHTA and CDR2 FQGTGA. The CDR3 is 17 residues long. The CDR3 region is CASTLRTRQISGNTIYF. CDR3 nucleotide sequence: TGTGCCAGCACCTTAAGGACAAGACAAATCTCTGGAAACACCATATATTTT.

The chain combines TRBV7-9 with TRBJ1-5; 7 nucleotides match TRBD1. After removal of 4 bases from V and 0 bases from J, the junction contained 6 bases not matched to a gene. CDR3 length equals 16 residues. The V gene's germline CDR1 is SEHNR and CDR2 FQNEAQ (reference sequence). Here the CDR3 reads CASSSDRLDSNQPQHF. The DNA for the CDR3 is TGTGCCAGCAGCTCGGACAGGTTGGATAGCAATCAGCCCCAGCATTTT.

The chain couples TRBV25-1 to TRBJ2-3, with D perhaps matching TRBD1 or TRBD2 (5 bases each). The length of the CDR3 is 16 residues. Germline loops: CDR1 MGHDK, CDR2 SYGVNS. Trimming stripped 4 bases from V and 0 bases from J, with 14 bases between. CDR3 loop: CASSGDRYSSTDTQYF. Written as DNA, the CDR3 is TGTGCCAGCAGTGGGGACCGATATTCTAGCACAGATACGCAGTATTTT.

V and J are TRBV9 and TRBJ1-2, with D perhaps matching TRBD1 (6 bases). Germline V gives CDR1 SGDLS, CDR2 YYNGEE. There are 13 residues in the CDR3. V was cut by 5 bases and J by 1 base, with 9 bases left in between. The CDR3 loop is CASRSGVNYGYTF. CDR3 DNA: TGTGCCAGCAGATCAGGGGTTAACTATGGCTACACCTTC. Variable domain in full (rest from reference TRBV9 and TRBJ1-2): DSGVTQTPKHLITATGQRVTLRCSPRSGDLSVYWYQQSLDQGLQFLIQYYNGEERAKGNILERFSAQQFPDLHSELNLSSLELGDSALYFCASRSGVNYGYTFGSGTRLTVV.

About this clone itself: A read error may explain this, as a much larger clone is one base away. Additional DNA sequences in this sample encode the identical CDR3. This chain uses TRBV5-4 with TRBJ2-3; D is undetermined. Trimming took 2 bases from V and 0 from J, leaving 1 base between them. This CDR3 comprises 12 residues. Germline assignment: CDR1 SGHNT and CDR2 YYREEE (reference sequence). CDR3: CASSLSTDTQYF. DNA for the CDR3: TGTGCCAGCAGCTTAAGCACAGATACGCAGTATTTT.